This TCR beta chain stems from a study of early T cells in non-severe SARS-CoV-2 infection. Study-level information: Chains stayed unpaired after sequencing of bulk RNA from unsorted whole blood. Whole-study findings and limits: Matching against VDJdb likely underestimated virus-specific expansions, favoring anti-spike CD8.

Germline assignment: CDR1 SNHLY and CDR2 FYNNEI. Between the trimmed V and J ends, which lost 4 bases and 7 bases, there was a span of 14 bases. CDR3 length equals 14 residues. This clonotype showed up just a few times. Its antigen is still unknown. Unique molecular identifier tags were affixed to discrete cDNA molecules. MiXCR, run by TCRdb on the 5' RACE reads, gives a single entry per CDR3 protein. The sample consists of about 130,000 distinct CDR3 sequences, 14% to 15% of them appearing once. This chain links TRBV2 with TRBJ1-5, with D unclear. This clonotype was obtained from an adult who was a healthcare worker with PCR-confirmed SARS-CoV-2 infection or an uninfected control (not recorded which). Sequencing was performed on whole blood. This chain's CDR3 is CASSALSARQPQHF. CDR3 coding DNA: TGTGCCAGCAGTGCCCTTTCAGCTCGGCAGCCCCAGCATTTT.